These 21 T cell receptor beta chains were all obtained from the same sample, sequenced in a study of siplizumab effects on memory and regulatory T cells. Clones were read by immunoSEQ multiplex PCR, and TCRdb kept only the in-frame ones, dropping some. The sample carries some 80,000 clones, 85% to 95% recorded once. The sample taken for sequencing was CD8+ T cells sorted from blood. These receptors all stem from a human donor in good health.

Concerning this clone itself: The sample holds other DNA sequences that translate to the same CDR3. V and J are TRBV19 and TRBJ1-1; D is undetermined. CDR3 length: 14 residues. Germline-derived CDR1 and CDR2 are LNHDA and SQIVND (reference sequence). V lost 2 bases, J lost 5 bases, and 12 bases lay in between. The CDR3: CASSISRERTEAFF. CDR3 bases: TGTGCCAGTAGTATAAGCCGGGAAAGGACTGAAGCTTTCTTT.

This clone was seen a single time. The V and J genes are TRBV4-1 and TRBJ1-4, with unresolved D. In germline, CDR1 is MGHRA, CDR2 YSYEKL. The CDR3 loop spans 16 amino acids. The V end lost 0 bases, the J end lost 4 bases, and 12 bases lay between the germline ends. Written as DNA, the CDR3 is TGCGCCAGCAGCCAAGATTGGAGACCCCTTAATGAAAAACTGTTTTTT. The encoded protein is CASSQDWRPLNEKLFF.

The CDR3 loop reads CALQGLGNNQPQHF. CDR3 nucleotide sequence: TGTGCCTTACAGGGCCTGGGTAACAATCAGCCCCAGCATTTT. V and J are TRBV10-3 and TRBJ1-5, with a weak D call TRBD1 (6 bases). V lost 11 bases, J lost 3 bases, and 17 bases lay in between. The CDR3 runs 14 residues. The V gene's germline CDR1 is ENHRY and CDR2 SYGVKD.

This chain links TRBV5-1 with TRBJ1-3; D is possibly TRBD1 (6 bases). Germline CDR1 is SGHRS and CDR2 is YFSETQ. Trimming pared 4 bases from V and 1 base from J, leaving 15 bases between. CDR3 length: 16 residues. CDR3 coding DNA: TGCGCCAGCAGCGAATCGACAGGAACTTCTGGAAACACCATATATTTT. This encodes CASSESTGTSGNTIYF.

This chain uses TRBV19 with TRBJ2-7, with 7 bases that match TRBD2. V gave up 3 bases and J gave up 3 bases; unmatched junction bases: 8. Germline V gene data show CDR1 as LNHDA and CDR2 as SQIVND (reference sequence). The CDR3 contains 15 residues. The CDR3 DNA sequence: TGTGCCAGTAGTATGCCCGGCCTAGCGGTCTACGAGCAGTACTTC. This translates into CASSMPGLAVYEQYF.

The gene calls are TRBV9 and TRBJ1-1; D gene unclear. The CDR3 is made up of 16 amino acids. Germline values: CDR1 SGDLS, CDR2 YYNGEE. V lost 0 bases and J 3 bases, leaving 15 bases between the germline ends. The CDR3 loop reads CASSVGGGEMDTEAFF. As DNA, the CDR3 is TGTGCCAGCAGCGTAGGGGGTGGGGAGATGGACACTGAAGCTTTCTTT. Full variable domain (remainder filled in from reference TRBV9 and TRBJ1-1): DSGVTQTPKHLITATGQRVTLRCSPRSGDLSVYWYQQSLDQGLQFLIQYYNGEERAKGNILERFSAQQFPDLHSELNLSSLELGDSALYFCASSVGGGEMDTEAFFGQGTRLTVV.

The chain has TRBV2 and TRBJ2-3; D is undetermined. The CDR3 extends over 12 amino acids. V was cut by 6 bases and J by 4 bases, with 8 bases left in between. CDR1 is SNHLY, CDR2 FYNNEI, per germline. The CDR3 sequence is CASRSWPDTQYF. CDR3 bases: TGTGCCAGCAGATCTTGGCCAGATACGCAGTATTTT.

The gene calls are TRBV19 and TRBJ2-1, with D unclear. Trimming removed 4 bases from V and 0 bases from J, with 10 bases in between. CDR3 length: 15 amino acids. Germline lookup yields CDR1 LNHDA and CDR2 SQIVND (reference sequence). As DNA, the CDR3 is TGTGCCAGTAGTAGACTGGTCGCCTCCTACAATGAGCAGTTCTTC. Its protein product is CASSRLVASYNEQFF. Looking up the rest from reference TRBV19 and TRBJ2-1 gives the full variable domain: DGGITQSPKYLFRKEGQNVTLSCEQNLNHDAMYWYRQDPGQGLRLIYYSQIVNDFQKGDIAEGYSVSREKKESFPLTVTSAQKNPTAFYLCASSRLVASYNEQFFGPGTRLTVL.

The DNA of the CDR3 is TGTGCCAGCAGCGGCAGCGACGAAAAACTGTTTTTT. This sequence encodes CASSGSDEKLFF. The V gene is TRBV9, the J gene TRBJ1-4, with unresolved D. Looked up from germline, CDR1 is SGDLS and CDR2 is YYNGEE. V dropped 3 bases and J dropped 8 bases, with 8 bases sitting between them. This CDR3 is built from 12 residues.

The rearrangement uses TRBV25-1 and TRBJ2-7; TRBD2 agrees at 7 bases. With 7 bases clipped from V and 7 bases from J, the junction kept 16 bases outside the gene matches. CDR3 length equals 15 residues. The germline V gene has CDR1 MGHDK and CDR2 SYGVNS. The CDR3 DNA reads TGTGCCAGCATGGTGGCGGGAGAGGGGCTAGTGGAGCAGTACTTC. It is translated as CASMVAGEGLVEQYF.

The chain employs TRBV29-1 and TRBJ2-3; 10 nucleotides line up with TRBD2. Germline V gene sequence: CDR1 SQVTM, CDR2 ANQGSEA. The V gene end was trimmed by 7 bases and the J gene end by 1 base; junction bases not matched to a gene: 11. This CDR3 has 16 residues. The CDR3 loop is CSAAGLAGAGTDTQYF. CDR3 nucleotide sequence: TGCAGCGCCGCAGGGCTAGCGGGAGCCGGCACAGATACGCAGTATTTT.

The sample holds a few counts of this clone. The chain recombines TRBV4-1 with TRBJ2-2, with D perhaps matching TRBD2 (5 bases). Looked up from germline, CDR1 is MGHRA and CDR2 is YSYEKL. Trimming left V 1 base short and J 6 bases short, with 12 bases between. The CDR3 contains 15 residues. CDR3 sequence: CASSQVFGKSGELFF. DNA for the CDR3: TGCGCCAGCAGCCAAGTTTTCGGGAAGTCCGGGGAGCTGTTTTTT.

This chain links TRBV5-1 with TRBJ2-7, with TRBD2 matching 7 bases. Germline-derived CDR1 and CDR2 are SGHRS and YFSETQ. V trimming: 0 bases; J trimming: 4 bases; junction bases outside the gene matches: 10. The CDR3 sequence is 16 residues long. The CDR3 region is CASSLAGGGLSYEQYF. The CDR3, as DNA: TGCGCCAGCAGCTTGGCCGGCGGGGGACTCTCGTACGAGCAGTACTTC.

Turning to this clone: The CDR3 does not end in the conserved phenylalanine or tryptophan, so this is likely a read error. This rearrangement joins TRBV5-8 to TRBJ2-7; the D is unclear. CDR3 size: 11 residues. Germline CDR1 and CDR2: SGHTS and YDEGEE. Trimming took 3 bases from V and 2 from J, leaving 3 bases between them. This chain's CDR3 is CASSSPYEQYL. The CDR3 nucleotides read TGTGCCAGCAGCTCCCCCTACGAGCAGTACCTC.

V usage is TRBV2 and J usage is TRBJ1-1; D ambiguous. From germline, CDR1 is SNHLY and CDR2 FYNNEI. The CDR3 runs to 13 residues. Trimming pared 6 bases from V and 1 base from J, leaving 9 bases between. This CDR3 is CASRKQGNTEAFF. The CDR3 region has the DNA TGTGCCAGCAGAAAACAAGGGAACACTGAAGCTTTCTTT. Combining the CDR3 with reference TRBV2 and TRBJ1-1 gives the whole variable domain EPEVTQTPSHQVTQMGQEVILRCVPISNHLYFYWYRQILGQKVEFLVSFYNNEISEKSEIFDDQFSVERPDGSNFTLKIRSTKLEDSAMYFCASRKQGNTEAFFGQGTRLTVV.

The CDR3 loop is CASSAGTGSLYF. The DNA for the CDR3 is TGTGCCAGCAGCGCCGGGACAGGGAGCCTATATTTT. V usage is TRBV5-6 and J usage is TRBJ1-3; TRBD1 matches at 9 bases. From germline, CDR1 is SGHDT and CDR2 YYEEEE. The CDR3 loop spans 12 amino acids. V lost 4 bases and J lost 14; bases outside the gene matches: 7.

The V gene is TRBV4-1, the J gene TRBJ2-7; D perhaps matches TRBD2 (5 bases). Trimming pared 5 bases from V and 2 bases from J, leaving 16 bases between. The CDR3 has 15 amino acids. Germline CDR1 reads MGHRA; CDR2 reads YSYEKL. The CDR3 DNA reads TGCGCCAGCAGCACCCCTAGCTTAGGTACCTACGAGCAGTACTTC. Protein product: CASSTPSLGTYEQYF.

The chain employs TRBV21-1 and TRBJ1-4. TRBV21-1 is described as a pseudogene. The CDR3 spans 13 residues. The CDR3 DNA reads TGTGCCAGCAAGTTTGCAACTAATGAAAAACTGTTTTTT. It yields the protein CASKFATNEKLFF.

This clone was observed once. The CDR3 DNA follows: TGTGCCAGCAGCCAGGCTATCGCCGAGGGGCCGGGTCCAACAAATGAGCAGTTCTTC. Amino acids: CASSQAIAEGPGPTNEQFF. The rearrangement uses TRBV4-2 and TRBJ2-1; D assignment may be TRBD1 or TRBD2 (5 bases each). V shed 3 bases and J shed 7 bases, with 28 bases lying between them. Per germline, CDR1 LGHNA and CDR2 YNFKEQ. CDR3 length: 19 amino acids.

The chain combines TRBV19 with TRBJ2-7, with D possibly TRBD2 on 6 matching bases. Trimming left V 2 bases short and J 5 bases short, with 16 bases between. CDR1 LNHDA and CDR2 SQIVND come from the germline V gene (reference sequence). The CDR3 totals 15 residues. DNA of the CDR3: TGTGCCAGTAGTATAAACCGGGAGCTGAGAGACGAGCAGTACTTC. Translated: CASSINRELRDEQYF.

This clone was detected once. Here the CDR3 reads CASSLTTGNTEAFF. The CDR3, as DNA: TGCGCCAGCAGCTTAACGACAGGGAACACTGAAGCTTTCTTT. V usage is TRBV5-1 and J usage is TRBJ1-1; D might be TRBD1 (6 bases). Between the trimmed V and J ends, which lost 2 bases and 1 base, there was a span of 9 bases. Germline V gene lookup returns CDR1 SGHRS and CDR2 YFSETQ. This CDR3 is built from 14 residues.